This T cell receptor (beta chain) was identified during a study of a mutant IDH1 vaccine in newly diagnosed glioma. Study results and caveats: Pseudoprogression looked unconnected to shifts in top peripheral T cell clonotypes.

On this clone itself: The target antigen is unknown. Different DNA sequences within this sample yield the same CDR3.

Germline values: CDR1 SGHTA, CDR2 FQGNSA. V shed 2 bases and J 4 bases; nucleotides not matched to a gene: 3. This CDR3 contains 15 residues. This table comes from immunoSEQ multiplex PCR, and its TCRdb copy is limited to in-frame clones, with some not included. The sample comprises around 70,000 clones, 80% to 85% of which are singletons, and 9.5% to 15% rests with the top ten. Time point defined: week 35, safety follow-up. The vaccine gave 300 ug of a 20-mer mutant IDH1 peptide subcutaneously per dose. This sequence joins TRBV7-2 and TRBJ2-3; 10 bases fit TRBD2. The origin of this receptor is a man between 18 and 35 years old with glioma. The sample here was PBMCs, taken from a glioma patient whose treatment included an IDH1 peptide vaccine. DNA of the CDR3: TGTGCCAGCAGCTTAACTAGCGGGGTGCCAGATACGCAGTATTTT. It translates to CASSLTSGVPDTQYF.